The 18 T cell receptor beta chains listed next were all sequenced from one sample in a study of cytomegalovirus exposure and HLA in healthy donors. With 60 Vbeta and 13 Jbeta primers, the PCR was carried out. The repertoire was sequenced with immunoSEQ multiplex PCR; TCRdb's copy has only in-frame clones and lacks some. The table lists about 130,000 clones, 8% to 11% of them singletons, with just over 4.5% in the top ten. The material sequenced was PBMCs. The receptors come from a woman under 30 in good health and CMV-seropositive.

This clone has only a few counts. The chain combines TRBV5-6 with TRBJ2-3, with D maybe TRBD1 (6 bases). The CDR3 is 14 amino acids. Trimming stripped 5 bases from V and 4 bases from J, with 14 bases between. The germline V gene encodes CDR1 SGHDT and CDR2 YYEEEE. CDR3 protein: CASRVTGEADTQYF. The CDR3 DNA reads TGTGCCAGCAGAGTGACAGGCGAAGCAGATACGCAGTATTTT.

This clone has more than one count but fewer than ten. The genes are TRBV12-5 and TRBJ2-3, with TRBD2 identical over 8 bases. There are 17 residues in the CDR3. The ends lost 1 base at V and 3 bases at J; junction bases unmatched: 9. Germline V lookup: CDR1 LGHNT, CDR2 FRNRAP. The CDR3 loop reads CASGLGVAGWETDTQYF. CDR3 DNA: TGTGCTAGTGGTTTGGGGGTAGCGGGATGGGAGACAGATACGCAGTATTTT.

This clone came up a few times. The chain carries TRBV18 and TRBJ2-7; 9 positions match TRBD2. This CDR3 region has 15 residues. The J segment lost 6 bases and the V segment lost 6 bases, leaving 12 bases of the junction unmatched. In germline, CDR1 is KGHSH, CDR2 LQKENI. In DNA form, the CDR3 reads TGTGCCAGCTCCCAAGCAGCGGGAGGAGGGCGCGAGCAGTACTTC. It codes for CASSQAAGGGREQYF.

CDR3 residues: CASSHLTSGNNEQFF. In nucleotides, the CDR3 is TGCGCCAGCAGCCATCTGACGAGCGGAAACAATGAGCAGTTCTTC. The rearrangement links TRBV4-1 to TRBJ2-1; D perhaps matches TRBD2 (5 bases). Germline CDR1 and CDR2: MGHRA and YSYEKL. The CDR3 sequence is 15 residues long. V was shortened by 3 bases and J by 5 bases, with 14 bases between the two germline ends.

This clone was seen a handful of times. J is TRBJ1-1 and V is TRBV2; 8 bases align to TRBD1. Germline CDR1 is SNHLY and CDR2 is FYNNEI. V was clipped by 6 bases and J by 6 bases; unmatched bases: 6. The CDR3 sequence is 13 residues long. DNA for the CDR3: TGTGCCAGCAGGATGACAGGGGCGTCTGAAGCTTTCTTT. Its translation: CASRMTGASEAFF. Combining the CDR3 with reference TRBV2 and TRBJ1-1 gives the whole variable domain EPEVTQTPSHQVTQMGQEVILRCVPISNHLYFYWYRQILGQKVEFLVSFYNNEISEKSEIFDDQFSVERPDGSNFTLKIRSTKLEDSAMYFCASRMTGASEAFFGQGTRLTVV.

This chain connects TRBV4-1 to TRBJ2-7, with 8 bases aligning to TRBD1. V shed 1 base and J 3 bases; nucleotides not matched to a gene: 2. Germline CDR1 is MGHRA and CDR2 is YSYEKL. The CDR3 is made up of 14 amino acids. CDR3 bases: TGCGCCAGCAGCCAAGTTGACAGGGGCTACGAGCAGTACTTC. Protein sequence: CASSQVDRGYEQYF.

The CDR3 DNA reads TGTGCCATCAGTGATATCGGGAGCCCAGAGGAAAGGGCTTTCTTT. Translated: CAISDIGSPEERAFF. The J gene is TRBJ1-1, the V gene TRBV10-3, with D unresolved. This CDR3 region has 15 residues. Germline CDR1 and CDR2: ENHRY and SYGVKD. V was shortened by 3 bases and J by 11 bases, with 22 bases between the two germline ends.

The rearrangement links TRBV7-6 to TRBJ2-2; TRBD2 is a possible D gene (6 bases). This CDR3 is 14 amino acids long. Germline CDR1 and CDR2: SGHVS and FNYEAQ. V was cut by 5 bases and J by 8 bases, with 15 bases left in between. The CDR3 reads CASSPGTVRGELFF. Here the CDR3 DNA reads TGTGCCAGCAGCCCCGGGACTGTTAGGGGGGAGCTGTTTTTT.

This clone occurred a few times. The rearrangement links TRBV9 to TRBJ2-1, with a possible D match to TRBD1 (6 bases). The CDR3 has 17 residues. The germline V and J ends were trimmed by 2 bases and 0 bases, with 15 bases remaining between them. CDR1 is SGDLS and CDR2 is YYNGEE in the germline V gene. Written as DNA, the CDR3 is TGTGCCAGCAGCGTTTCCTACAGGGCCAGCTCCTACAATGAGCAGTTCTTC. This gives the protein CASSVSYRASSYNEQFF.

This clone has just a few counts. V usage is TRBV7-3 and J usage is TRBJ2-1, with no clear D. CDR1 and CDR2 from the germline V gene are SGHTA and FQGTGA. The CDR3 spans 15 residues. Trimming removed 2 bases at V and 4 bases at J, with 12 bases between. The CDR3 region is CASSLVSSTYNEQFF. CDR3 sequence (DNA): TGTGCCAGCAGCTTAGTGAGTAGTACGTACAATGAGCAGTTCTTC.

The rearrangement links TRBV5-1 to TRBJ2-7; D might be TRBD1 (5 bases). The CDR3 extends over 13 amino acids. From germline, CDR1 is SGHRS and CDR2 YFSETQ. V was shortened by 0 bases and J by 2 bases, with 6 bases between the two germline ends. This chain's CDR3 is CASSLEQAYEQYF. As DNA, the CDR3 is TGCGCCAGCAGCTTGGAACAGGCCTACGAGCAGTACTTC.

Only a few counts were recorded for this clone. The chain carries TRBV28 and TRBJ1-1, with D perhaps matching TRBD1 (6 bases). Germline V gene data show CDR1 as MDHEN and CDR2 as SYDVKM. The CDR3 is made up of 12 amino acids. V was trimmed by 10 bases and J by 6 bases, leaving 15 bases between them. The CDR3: CATYTGIPEAFF. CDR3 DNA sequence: TGTGCCACTTACACAGGGATCCCTGAAGCTTTCTTT.

In DNA, the CDR3 is TGCGCCAGCAGCCAAGCAGGGATCGAAATCAATGAGCAGTTCTTC. Its translation is CASSQAGIEINEQFF. This sequence joins TRBV4-1 and TRBJ2-1, with D perhaps TRBD1 (5 bases). The CDR3 has 15 amino acids. Trimming cost V 1 base and J 6 bases, with 13 bases left between them. Germline V CDR1 and CDR2: MGHRA, YSYEKL.

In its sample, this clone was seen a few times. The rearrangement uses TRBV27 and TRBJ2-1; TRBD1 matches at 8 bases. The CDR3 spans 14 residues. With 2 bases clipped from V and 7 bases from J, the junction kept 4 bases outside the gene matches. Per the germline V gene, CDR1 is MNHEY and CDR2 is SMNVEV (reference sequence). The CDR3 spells CASSLGTGLNEQFF. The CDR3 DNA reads TGTGCCAGCAGTTTAGGGACAGGTTTAAATGAGCAGTTCTTC.

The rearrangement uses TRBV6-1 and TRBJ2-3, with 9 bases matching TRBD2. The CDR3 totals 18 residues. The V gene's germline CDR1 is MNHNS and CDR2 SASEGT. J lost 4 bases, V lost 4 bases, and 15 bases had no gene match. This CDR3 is CASSALPGAGGISDTQYF. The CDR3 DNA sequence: TGTGCCAGCAGTGCCCTCCCCGGGGCGGGAGGGATTTCAGATACGCAGTATTTT.

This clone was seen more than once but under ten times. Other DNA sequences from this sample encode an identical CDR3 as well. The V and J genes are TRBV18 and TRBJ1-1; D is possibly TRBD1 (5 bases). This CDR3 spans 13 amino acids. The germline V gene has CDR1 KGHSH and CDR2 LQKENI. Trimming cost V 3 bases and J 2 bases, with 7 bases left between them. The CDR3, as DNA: TGTGCCAGCTCACCCCAGGGCAACACTGAAGCTTTCTTT. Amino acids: CASSPQGNTEAFF.

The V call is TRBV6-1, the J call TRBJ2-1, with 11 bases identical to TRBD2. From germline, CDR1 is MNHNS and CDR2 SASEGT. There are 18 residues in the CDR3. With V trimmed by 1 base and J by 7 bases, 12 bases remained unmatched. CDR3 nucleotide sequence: TGTGCCAGCAGTGAAGAGGTATTTAGGCTAGCGGGAGGAAATGAGCAGTTCTTC. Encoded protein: CASSEEVFRLAGGNEQFF.

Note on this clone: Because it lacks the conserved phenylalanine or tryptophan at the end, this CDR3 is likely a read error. Here the CDR3 DNA reads TGTGCCTGGTCCACGGGGATGAAAACTGAAGCTTTCTTG. The encoded protein is CAWSTGMKTEAFL. V usage is TRBV30 and J usage is TRBJ1-1; D is ambiguous. Per the germline V gene, CDR1 is GTSNPN and CDR2 is SVGIG (reference sequence). The CDR3 totals 13 residues.